The source of this T cell receptor beta chain is a study of control samples from healthy donors and cancer patients. This clone was picked up a small number of times. Data came from immunoSEQ multiplex PCR; TCRdb stores just in-frame clones and leaves some out. The table lists 60,000 to 80,000 clones, about 90% of them singletons. The receptor comes from a woman aged 45-59 years in good health. The specimen sequenced was blood.

CDR3: CASTSPTGSQNSPLHF. Here the CDR3 DNA reads TGTGCCAGCACCTCCCCCACAGGGTCCCAAAATTCACCCCTCCACTTT. The rearrangement links TRBV28 to TRBJ1-6, with TRBD1 as a possible D gene (6 bases). Germline CDR1 and CDR2: MDHEN and SYDVKM. Trimming removed 7 bases at V and 7 bases at J, with 20 bases between. CDR3 length: 16 amino acids.